The present T cell receptor beta chain was sequenced within a study of control samples from healthy donors and cancer patients. The sample holds one count of this clone. Unmatched junction bases numbered 4, after V lost 5 bases and J lost 3 bases. CDR1 is LNHDA and CDR2 is SQIVND in the germline V gene (reference sequence). CDR3 length: 14 residues. Sequencing used immunoSEQ multiplex PCR; TCRdb keeps in-frame clones, though not all of them. The sample lists about 24,000 clones; around 83% were seen once. Sequences were obtained from PBMCs. The V gene is TRBV19, the J gene TRBJ1-1; TRBD1 aligns across 9 bases. The sequence was collected from a man in his 60s with head and neck cancer. For the CDR3, the DNA is TGTGCCAGTAGTTGGGACAGGGAGCACACTGAAGCTTTCTTT. Its translation is CASSWDREHTEAFF.